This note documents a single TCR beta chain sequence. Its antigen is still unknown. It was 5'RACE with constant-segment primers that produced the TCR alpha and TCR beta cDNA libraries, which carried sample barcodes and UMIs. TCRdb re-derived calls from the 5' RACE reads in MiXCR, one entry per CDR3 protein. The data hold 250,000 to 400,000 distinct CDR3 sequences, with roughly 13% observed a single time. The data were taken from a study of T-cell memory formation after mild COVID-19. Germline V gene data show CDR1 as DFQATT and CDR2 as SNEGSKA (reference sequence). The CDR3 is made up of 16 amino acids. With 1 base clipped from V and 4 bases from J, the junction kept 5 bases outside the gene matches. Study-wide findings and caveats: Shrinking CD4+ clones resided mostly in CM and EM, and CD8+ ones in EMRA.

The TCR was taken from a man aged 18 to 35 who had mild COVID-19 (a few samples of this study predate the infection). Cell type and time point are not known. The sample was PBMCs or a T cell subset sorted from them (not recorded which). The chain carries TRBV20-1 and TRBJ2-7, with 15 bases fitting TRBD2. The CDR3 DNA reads TGCAGTGCTAGAGTTTTCGGACTAGCGGGGGGGTACGAGCAGTACTTC. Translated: CSARVFGLAGGYEQYF.